Shown below are 6 T cell receptor beta chains from a single sample sequenced in a study of T cell changes during pregnancy in multiple sclerosis. The table came from immunoSEQ multiplex PCR; TCRdb's copy has only in-frame clones and leaves some out. The sample includes approximately 98,000 clones, around 90% of them seen just once. This material consisted of peripheral blood, taken after pregnancy. These receptors were collected from a female donor in good health, enrolled as a control in a pregnancy study.

V gene TRBV6-5 combines with J gene TRBJ1-2; 7 nucleotides line up with TRBD1. The CDR3 consists of 15 residues. Germline V gene data show CDR1 as MNHEY and CDR2 as SVGAGI. The trim removed 6 bases at V and 5 bases at J, leaving 12 bases unmatched. CDR3 amino acids: CASRPTGTATYGYTF. The CDR3 nucleotides read TGTGCCAGCAGGCCGACCGGGACAGCGACATATGGCTACACCTTC.

The chain has TRBV30 and TRBJ1-4, with 9 bases that match TRBD1. The CDR3 runs 13 residues. CDR1 is GTSNPN and CDR2 is SVGIG in the germline V gene (reference sequence). V lost 1 base to trimming and J lost 6 bases; unmatched junction nucleotides: 0. CDR3 amino acids: CAWSGDRDEKLFF. CDR3 DNA: TGTGCCTGGAGTGGGGACAGGGATGAAAAACTGTTTTTT.

This clone is a singleton in its sample. This chain uses TRBV11-3 with TRBJ1-1; TRBD1 is a possible D gene (5 bases). Germline values: CDR1 SGHNT, CDR2 YENEEA. The CDR3 covers 14 residues. Trimming pared 3 bases from V and 3 bases from J, leaving 11 bases between. This CDR3 reads CASSLQGADTEAFF. The DNA of the CDR3 is TGTGCCAGCAGCTTGCAGGGCGCGGACACTGAAGCTTTCTTT.

The gene calls are TRBV11-2 and TRBJ1-2; 7 bases align to TRBD1. Germline lookup yields CDR1 SGHAT and CDR2 FQNNGV. This CDR3 is built from 16 residues. The trim removed 1 base at V and 4 bases at J, leaving 9 bases unmatched. The DNA for the CDR3 is TGTGCCAGCAGCTTAGCCGGGGCAGGGGGGTTCTATGGCTACACCTTC. Translating gives CASSLAGAGGFYGYTF.

This chain connects TRBV13 to TRBJ2-7; a weak D match, TRBD2 (5 bases). Germline CDR1 reads PRHDT; CDR2 reads FYEKMQ (reference sequence). This CDR3 region has 14 residues. Trimming took off 6 bases at V and 2 bases at J, with 14 bases between the two ends. This CDR3 reads CASSPTRDPYEQYF. The CDR3 nucleotides read TGTGCCAGCAGTCCGACGAGGGATCCCTACGAGCAGTACTTC.

The CDR3 region is CASSFYWGESLMREYTDTQYF. The CDR3 nucleotides are TGTGCCAGCAGTTTCTACTGGGGCGAAAGTCTTATGCGGGAATACACAGATACGCAGTATTTT. The rearrangement uses TRBV28 and TRBJ2-3, with D perhaps matching TRBD2 (6 bases). Trimming took 3 bases from V and 2 from J, leaving 30 bases between them. The CDR3 totals 21 residues. CDR1 and CDR2 (germline): MDHEN, SYDVKM.